The 3 T cell receptor beta chains below were found in one sample sequenced in a study of shared clonotypes between healthy human individuals. The method was immunoSEQ multiplex PCR; TCRdb's version includes in-frame clones alone and lacks a portion of them. The sample shows over 1.4 million clones, roughly 96% of them seen only once. What was sequenced was naive CD4+ T cells sorted from blood. Subset in this sample: CD45RA+ positively selected. The receptors shown here come from a man between 25 and 39 years old in good health.

The V and J genes are TRBV15 and TRBJ1-1, with D unclear. This CDR3 contains 16 residues. The V and J ends lost 3 bases and 5 bases respectively, with 19 bases between them. The germline V gene encodes CDR1 LNHNV and CDR2 YYDKDF (reference sequence). CDR3 bases: TGTGCCACCAGCAGCGGCCCCGTCTTTACCGCTACTGAAGCTTTCTTT. It yields the protein CATSSGPVFTATEAFF.

The chain employs TRBV7-2 and TRBJ1-1, with TRBD1 as a possible D gene (6 bases). CDR3 size: 16 residues. CDR1 and CDR2 (germline): SGHTA, FQGNSA. Trimming took 3 bases from V and 0 from J, leaving 14 bases between them. The CDR3 region has the DNA TGTGCCAGCAGCTTTGTATGGACAGCCATGAACACTGAAGCTTTCTTT. Protein sequence: CASSFVWTAMNTEAFF.

This clone was counted between two and nine times. V is TRBV2 and J is TRBJ1-1, with 7 bases matching TRBD1. This CDR3 region has 11 residues. Germline V lookup: CDR1 SNHLY, CDR2 FYNNEI. Trimming removed 9 bases from V and 11 bases from J; junction bases left unmatched: 9. In nucleotides, the CDR3 is TGTGCCAGTCTTGCCGACAGGGATGCTTTCTTT. Its protein product is CASLADRDAFF.